The 17 T cell receptor beta chains in this list originate from one sample, sequenced in a study of blood T cell repertoires in COVID-19. Profiling relied on immunoSEQ multiplex PCR, and the TCRdb table lists in-frame clones only, not all of them. The sample carries around 100,000 clones, roughly 89% recorded once. The source material was peripheral blood. The receptors stem from a human donor in a cohort sampled during active COVID-19.

The chain links TRBV27 to TRBJ1-1; 7 bases fit TRBD1. With 3 bases clipped from V and 2 bases from J, the junction kept 6 bases outside the gene matches. The CDR3 is 15 residues long. Germline V gene lookup returns CDR1 MNHEY and CDR2 SMNVEV (reference sequence). CDR3 bases: TGTGCCAGCAGTTTCGGGCAGGGGGGAAACACTGAAGCTTTCTTT. Translating it yields CASSFGQGGNTEAFF.

CDR3 amino acids: CATSDLGQGRETQYF. The CDR3 DNA is TGTGCCACCAGTGATCTGGGACAGGGCAGGGAGACCCAGTACTTC. The V and J genes are TRBV24-1 and TRBJ2-5; 9 bases map to TRBD1. Germline assignment: CDR1 KGHDR and CDR2 SFDVKD. Trimming took 3 bases from V and 5 from J; bases not matched to a gene: 6. The CDR3 runs 15 residues.

The V call is TRBV11-1, the J call TRBJ2-3, with 7 nucleotides matching TRBD2. The CDR3 has 14 residues. Unmatched junction bases numbered 4, after V lost 5 bases and J lost 2 bases. In germline, CDR1 is SGHAT, CDR2 FQDESV (reference sequence). Here the CDR3 reads CASSPGTTTDTQYF. The CDR3 DNA reads as TGTGCCAGCAGCCCCGGGACTACCACAGATACGCAGTATTTT. Supplemented by reference TRBV11-1 and TRBJ2-3, the full variable domain reads EAEVAQSPRYKITEKSQAVAFWCDPISGHATLYWYRQILGQGPELLVQFQDESVVDDSQLPKDRFSAERLKGVDSTLKIQPAELGDSAMYLCASSPGTTTDTQYFGPGTRLTVL.

CDR3 nucleotide sequence: TGCGCCAGCAGCGCCGGGACAGCATACAATGAGCAGTTCTTC. Protein product: CASSAGTAYNEQFF. The rearrangement uses TRBV5-1 and TRBJ2-1, with 7 positions matching TRBD1. With V trimmed by 4 bases and J by 4 bases, 5 bases remained unmatched. This CDR3 has 14 residues. Germline-derived CDR1 and CDR2 are SGHRS and YFSETQ. Complete variable domain (other parts from reference TRBV5-1 and TRBJ2-1): KAGVTQTPRYLIKTRGQQVTLSCSPISGHRSVSWYQQTPGQGLQFLFEYFSETQRNKGNFPGRFSGRQFSNSRSEMNVSTLELGDSALYLCASSAGTAYNEQFFGPGTRLTVL.

This chain uses TRBV4-2 with TRBJ1-2; the D gene is possibly TRBD1 (6 bases). With 0 bases removed from V and 7 bases from J, the gap between germline ends came to 15 bases. The length of the CDR3 is 15 residues. The germline CDR1 and CDR2 sequences are LGHNA and YNFKEQ. CDR3 protein: CASSQDFQGLGGYTF. CDR3 nucleotides: TGTGCCAGCAGCCAAGATTTCCAGGGGCTAGGTGGCTACACCTTC.

This chain connects TRBV5-6 to TRBJ1-5; D unclear. CDR1 and CDR2 from the germline V gene are SGHDT and YYEEEE. Trimming shortened V by 2 bases and J by 2 bases, and 8 bases separated the two germline ends. The CDR3 extends over 14 amino acids. The CDR3 DNA reads as TGTGCCAGCAGCTTCGGGATTGGCAATCAGCCCCAGCATTTT. It encodes CASSFGIGNQPQHF.

The CDR3 here is CASSLTETYGYTF. For the CDR3, the DNA is TGCGCCAGCAGCTTGACAGAAACTTATGGCTACACCTTC. The rearrangement joins TRBV5-1 to TRBJ1-2; D ambiguous. Germline V gene data show CDR1 as SGHRS and CDR2 as YFSETQ. Deletions cut 1 base from V and 5 bases from J, with 9 bases between. This CDR3 is 13 amino acids long.

V usage is TRBV10-3 and J usage is TRBJ2-1; 10 positions match TRBD2. The V and J ends lost 2 bases and 13 bases, in that order; junction bases with no gene match: 14. The CDR3 contains 16 residues. Looked up from germline, CDR1 is ENHRY and CDR2 is SYGVKD. CDR3 region: CAISEEGASGSAPQFF. The CDR3 DNA reads TGTGCCATCAGTGAGGAGGGGGCTAGCGGGAGTGCCCCCCAGTTCTTC.

The rearrangement joins TRBV5-1 to TRBJ2-3, with 7 bases aligning to TRBD1. The CDR3 consists of 14 residues. J lost 6 bases, V lost 0 bases, and 4 bases had no gene match. Looked up from germline, CDR1 is SGHRS and CDR2 is YFSETQ. The DNA for the CDR3 is TGCGCCAGCAGCTTGGAAGGGGGCTGGGATACGCAGTATTTT. Its translation is CASSLEGGWDTQYF.

The V call is TRBV7-8, the J call TRBJ1-5, with D possibly being TRBD1 (5 bases). CDR1 is SGHVS and CDR2 is FQNEAQ in the germline V gene. V was shortened by 0 bases and J by 3 bases, with 12 bases between the two germline ends. There are 16 residues in the CDR3. CDR3: CASSLARGGSNQPQHF. The CDR3 region has the DNA TGTGCCAGCAGCTTAGCGCGGGGCGGGTCCAATCAGCCCCAGCATTTT.

V is TRBV15 and J is TRBJ1-2, with 7 bases identical to TRBD1. Germline V gene lookup returns CDR1 LNHNV and CDR2 YYDKDF (reference sequence). This CDR3 contains 20 residues. The V gene end was trimmed by 3 bases and the J gene end by 1 base; junction bases not matched to a gene: 20. CDR3 in DNA: TGTGCCACCAGCAGGAGCCCCGGGAAGGGGGCCCAACTCCTTAACTATGGCTACACCTTC. Translated, it gives CATSRSPGKGAQLLNYGYTF. Variable domain in full (rest from reference TRBV15 and TRBJ1-2): DAMVIQNPRYQVTQFGKPVTLSCSQTLNHNVMYWYQQKSSQAPKLLFHYYDKDFNNEADTPDNFQSRRPNTSFCFLDIRSPGLGDTAMYLCATSRSPGKGAQLLNYGYTFGSGTRLTVV.

The gene calls are TRBV7-9 and TRBJ1-1; weak D call: TRBD1 (6 bases). The CDR3 covers 12 residues. V was clipped by 4 bases and J by 11 bases, with 14 bases between them. Per germline, CDR1 SEHNR and CDR2 FQNEAQ (reference sequence). The CDR3 here is CASSSYREQAFF. Here the CDR3 DNA reads TGTGCCAGCAGCTCATACAGGGAACAGGCTTTCTTT.

The gene calls are TRBV7-2 and TRBJ2-3, with a possible D match to TRBD1 (6 bases). The germline gives CDR1 SGHTA, CDR2 FQGNSA. This CDR3 comprises 15 residues. V lost 5 bases to trimming and J lost 2 bases, with 14 bases between them. The CDR3 here is CASSQQGSVTDTQYF. DNA for the CDR3: TGTGCCAGCAGCCAACAGGGTTCTGTCACAGATACGCAGTATTTT.

The V gene is TRBV6-5, the J gene TRBJ1-2; possible D gene TRBD1, 5 bases. V was clipped by 5 bases and J by 4 bases, with 17 bases between them. The CDR3 has 15 amino acids. Germline CDR1 MNHEY, CDR2 SVGAGI. The CDR3 DNA reads TGTGCCAGCAGTCCGAACAGGCGCTGGGGCTATGGCTACACCTTC. It yields the protein CASSPNRRWGYGYTF.

The chain has TRBV3-1 (or the pseudogene TRBV3-2) and TRBJ2-5, with 8 bases matching TRBD1. This CDR3 has 15 amino acids. Looked up from germline, CDR1 is LGHDT and CDR2 is YNNKEL (reference sequence). J gave up 2 bases and V 4 bases, and 6 bases lay outside the gene matches. The CDR3 DNA is TGTGCCAGCAGCCGCCGGACAGGGACGCAAGAGACCCAGTACTTC. The encoded protein is CASSRRTGTQETQYF.

This clone came up a few times. The genes are TRBV27 and TRBJ2-7; D is undetermined. This CDR3 has 18 residues. V lost 8 bases and J 0 bases, leaving 26 bases between the germline ends. Germline V gives CDR1 MNHEY, CDR2 SMNVEV (reference sequence). The CDR3 loop is CASRLKRSDPSSSYEQYF. As DNA, the CDR3 is TGTGCCAGCCGTCTCAAGAGGAGCGACCCATCGAGCTCCTACGAGCAGTACTTC.

V usage is TRBV12-3 or TRBV12-4 and J usage is TRBJ1-1; D unresolved. V was clipped by 5 bases and J by 11 bases, with 15 bases between them. This CDR3 contains 12 residues. The CDR3 sequence is CASSKDTAWAFF. CDR3 nucleotide sequence: TGTGCCAGCAGTAAAGACACAGCCTGGGCTTTCTTT.